These 5 T cell receptor beta chains came from one sample sequenced in a study of control samples from healthy donors and cancer patients (TCRdb year 2020). The library was generated by the immunoSEQ multiplex PCR assay. The source is immuneACCESS, and TCRdb retained only in-frame sequences with V and J called. Part of the clones is not carried over; for the studies checked, unresolved V genes explain less than half of this, and the remainder is unexplained. The sample data list approximately 65,000 clones, and approximately 89% of these were observed just once. The top ten clones comprise over 15% of the sample. Sequenced material: PBMCs. The source is a man in his sixties with lung cancer.

The chain is built from TRBV3-1 (or the pseudogene TRBV3-2) and TRBJ2-7, with 8 bases identical to TRBD1. The V gene's germline CDR1 is LGHDT and CDR2 YNNKEL (reference sequence). V was pared by 1 base and J by 7 bases, with 3 bases of the junction left unmatched. The CDR3 runs to 13 residues. Here the CDR3 reads CASSQVRTGEQYF. CDR3 DNA sequence: TGTGCCAGCAGCCAAGTCCGGACAGGGGAGCAGTACTTC.

This chain joins TRBV12-5 and TRBJ2-1; TRBD2 matches at 9 bases. The CDR3 spans 15 residues. Germline CDR1 reads LGHNT; CDR2 reads FRNRAP. Trimming removed 3 bases from V and 5 bases from J; junction bases left unmatched: 5. This CDR3 reads CASGLGGGEDNEQFF. CDR3 DNA sequence: TGTGCTAGTGGTTTAGGCGGGGGGGAGGACAATGAGCAGTTCTTC.

This rearrangement joins TRBV3-1 (or the pseudogene TRBV3-2) to TRBJ2-7; D possibly corresponds to TRBD1 (6 bases). CDR1 is LGHDT, CDR2 YNNKEL, per germline (reference sequence). V lost 4 bases, J lost 5 bases, and 15 bases lay in between. This CDR3 comprises 14 residues. The CDR3 loop reads CASSRRGQINEQYF. CDR3 nucleotides: TGTGCCAGCAGCCGACGCGGACAGATCAACGAGCAGTACTTC.

The gene calls are TRBV10-3 and TRBJ1-2; the D is unclear. Looked up from germline, CDR1 is ENHRY and CDR2 is SYGVKD. Between the trimmed V and J ends, which lost 2 bases and 3 bases, there was a span of 7 bases. The CDR3 contains 13 residues. CDR3 loop: CAISEIGDYGYTF. The CDR3, as DNA: TGTGCCATCAGTGAGATCGGGGACTATGGCTACACCTTC.

The chain uses TRBV13 and TRBJ1-6; D is undetermined. Trimming cost V 5 bases and J 5 bases, with 13 bases left between them. Germline CDR1 PRHDT, CDR2 FYEKMQ (reference sequence). The CDR3 totals 15 residues. The CDR3 nucleotides read TGTGCCAGCAGCCATGGTATGAGGGATAATTCACCCCTCCACTTT. It is translated as CASSHGMRDNSPLHF.